Listed here are 17 T cell receptor beta chains from one sample, sequenced in a study of T cell changes during pregnancy in multiple sclerosis. This table comes from immunoSEQ multiplex PCR, and its TCRdb copy is limited to in-frame clones, with some not included. The sample has some 38,000 clones, about 90% seen once; the top ten hold around 0.7%. Sample: CD4+ T cells from peripheral blood mononuclear cells, taken in the second trimester of pregnancy. These receptors were obtained from a female donor in good health, enrolled as a control in a pregnancy study.

V usage is TRBV18 and J usage is TRBJ1-6; 7 nucleotides match TRBD1. Per germline, CDR1 KGHSH and CDR2 LQKENI. The CDR3 runs 17 residues. V trimming: 4 bases; J trimming: 8 bases; junction bases outside the gene matches: 14. CDR3 amino acids: CASSRTGSRDSHSPLHF. DNA for the CDR3: TGTGCCAGCTCACGGACGGGTTCTCGGGACAGCCATTCACCCCTCCACTTT.

This clone was seen a single time. CDR3 residues: CASSLAGGLIYQPQHF. The CDR3 DNA reads TGTGCCAGCAGCTTAGCTGGCGGACTGATCTATCAGCCCCAGCATTTT. The chain combines TRBV7-2 with TRBJ1-5; D gene uncertain. This CDR3 region has 16 residues. The V end was cut by 0 bases, the J end by 5 bases, with 14 bases between. Germline CDR1 SGHTA, CDR2 FQGNSA.

The chain combines TRBV6-6 with TRBJ2-7; weak D call: TRBD1 (5 bases). The CDR3 runs 15 residues. The germline CDR1 and CDR2 sequences are MNHNY and SVGAGI (reference sequence). The V end was cut by 6 bases, the J end by 2 bases, with 17 bases between. The CDR3 reads CASRKGVLPTYEQYF. The CDR3 DNA is TGTGCCAGCAGAAAAGGGGTTCTCCCCACCTACGAGCAGTACTTC.

The V and J genes are TRBV7-9 and TRBJ1-6; possible D gene TRBD1, 6 bases. The length of the CDR3 is 15 residues. Germline CDR1 SEHNR, CDR2 FQNEAQ (reference sequence). V dropped 1 base and J dropped 7 bases, with 11 bases sitting between them. Written as DNA, the CDR3 is TGTGCCAGCAGCTTAGTAACAGGGTCGAATTCACCCCTCCACTTT. Translating it yields CASSLVTGSNSPLHF. Full variable domain (remainder filled in from reference TRBV7-9 and TRBJ1-6): DTGVSQNPRHKITKRGQNVTFRCDPISEHNRLYWYRQTLGQGPEFLTYFQNEAQLEKSRLLSDRFSAERPKGSFSTLEIQRTEQGDSAMYLCASSLVTGSNSPLHFGNGTRLTVT.

This chain links TRBV6-1 with TRBJ2-1; the match to TRBD2 covers 7 bases. Germline lookup yields CDR1 MNHNS and CDR2 SASEGT. V shed 5 bases and J 8 bases; nucleotides not matched to a gene: 12. The CDR3 runs to 15 residues. The CDR3 loop is CASSLSGEALYEQFF. Written as DNA, the CDR3 is TGTGCCAGCAGTCTGAGCGGGGAAGCCCTCTATGAGCAGTTCTTC.

The rearrangement uses TRBV6-1 and TRBJ2-4; TRBD2 matches 7 bases. The germline V gene encodes CDR1 MNHNS and CDR2 SASEGT. With 3 bases clipped from V and 8 bases from J, the junction kept 4 bases outside the gene matches. The CDR3 loop spans 13 amino acids. This CDR3 reads CASSEGRGDIQYF. CDR3 nucleotide sequence: TGTGCCAGCAGTGAGGGGAGGGGCGACATTCAGTACTTC.

This clone was recorded only once. This chain joins TRBV6-1 and TRBJ2-3; possibly TRBD2 for D (6 bases). Trimming cost V 7 bases and J 4 bases, with 15 bases left between them. The V gene's germline CDR1 is MNHNS and CDR2 SASEGT. This CDR3 has 14 residues. CDR3 in DNA: TGTGCCAGCATGGCGGAGGGCAAACCAGATACGCAGTATTTT. Protein sequence: CASMAEGKPDTQYF.

The chain carries TRBV11-1 and TRBJ2-3; D is uncertain. The V end was cut by 5 bases, the J end by 4 bases, with 7 bases between. The germline V gene has CDR1 SGHAT and CDR2 FQDESV (reference sequence). The CDR3 consists of 12 residues. CDR3 sequence (DNA): TGTGCCAGCAGCCACGGAGCAGATACGCAGTATTTT. It is translated as CASSHGADTQYF. The whole variable domain, remainder taken from reference TRBV11-1 and TRBJ2-3, is EAEVAQSPRYKITEKSQAVAFWCDPISGHATLYWYRQILGQGPELLVQFQDESVVDDSQLPKDRFSAERLKGVDSTLKIQPAELGDSAMYLCASSHGADTQYFGPGTRLTVL.

The chain uses TRBV4-2 and TRBJ2-5; 10 positions match TRBD2. Germline V gives CDR1 LGHNA, CDR2 YNFKEQ. The CDR3 totals 15 residues. The junction had 8 bases not matched to a gene; V was cut back by 5 bases and J by 5 bases. The CDR3 is CASSYTSGERETQYF. The CDR3 DNA is TGTGCCAGCAGCTATACTAGCGGGGAGCGGGAGACCCAGTACTTC.

The genes are TRBV10-3 and TRBJ2-5; D call uncertain. The germline CDR1 and CDR2 sequences are ENHRY and SYGVKD. The CDR3 spans 12 residues. Trimming pared 3 bases from V and 3 bases from J, leaving 5 bases between. The CDR3, as DNA: TGTGCCATCAGTGAACACGAAGAGACCCAGTACTTC. Translating gives CAISEHEETQYF.

This clone was detected only once. The rearrangement uses TRBV2 and TRBJ1-1, with a weak D call TRBD1 (5 bases). Trimming took off 5 bases at V and 0 bases at J, with 10 bases between the two ends. CDR1 and CDR2 (germline): SNHLY, FYNNEI. This CDR3 region has 14 residues. In nucleotides, the CDR3 is TGTGCCAGCAGTCGACAGTCTATGAACACTGAAGCTTTCTTT. Translating it yields CASSRQSMNTEAFF.

This sequence joins TRBV5-5 and TRBJ2-5, with a possible D match to TRBD1 (7 bases). The CDR3 is 15 residues long. The germline CDR1 and CDR2 sequences are SGHKS and YYEKEE (reference sequence). Deletions cut 4 bases from V and 5 bases from J, with 18 bases between. In nucleotides, the CDR3 is TGTGCCAGCAGCCCCCGTGGAGGGGGCGTCGAGACCCAGTACTTC. Its translation: CASSPRGGGVETQYF.

The V and J genes are TRBV4-1 and TRBJ2-1; 7 bases fit TRBD1. CDR1 is MGHRA, CDR2 YSYEKL, per germline. The CDR3 loop spans 15 amino acids. J was trimmed by 3 bases and V by 1 base; bases with no gene match: 3. CDR3 loop: CASSQGQGIYNEQFF. CDR3 sequence (DNA): TGCGCCAGCAGCCAAGGACAGGGTATCTACAATGAGCAGTTCTTC.

This clone occurred once. This chain uses TRBV15 with TRBJ1-1, with a possible D match to TRBD1 (5 bases). The V end was cut by 5 bases, the J end by 0 bases, with 10 bases between. The length of the CDR3 is 14 residues. Germline values: CDR1 LNHNV, CDR2 YYDKDF (reference sequence). The CDR3 nucleotides are TGTGCCACCAGCCTTCAGGGTCTGAACACTGAAGCTTTCTTT. It specifies CATSLQGLNTEAFF.

In this sample, this clone turned up once. The chain joins TRBV7-9 to TRBJ1-5; TRBD1 agrees at 10 bases. Losses at the gene ends were 5 bases for V and 11 bases for J; bases not matched to a gene: 15. Germline CDR1 is SEHNR and CDR2 is FQNEAQ (reference sequence). CDR3 length equals 16 residues. The CDR3 DNA sequence: TGTGCCAGCAGCGCCACCGGGACAGGGGTCAGGGGATCCCAGCATTTT. It yields the protein CASSATGTGVRGSQHF.

The J gene is TRBJ2-7, the V gene TRBV6-5; a weak D match, TRBD1 (6 bases). V lost 6 bases to trimming and J lost 6 bases, with 12 bases between them. CDR3 length equals 12 residues. CDR1 is MNHEY and CDR2 is SVGAGI in the germline V gene. In nucleotides, the CDR3 is TGTGCCAGCAGGACAGGTCAAGGCGAGCAGTACTTC. Translating it yields CASRTGQGEQYF.

The chain has TRBV12-5 and TRBJ2-1; D gene ambiguous. V gave up 0 bases and J gave up 8 bases, with 11 bases separating them. The CDR3 sequence is 14 residues long. CDR1 and CDR2 (germline): LGHNT, FRNRAP. CDR3 DNA sequence: TGTGCTAGTGGTTTGGTAACTCCCCCCTATGAGCAGTTCTTC. It yields the protein CASGLVTPPYEQFF.